This T cell receptor beta chain derives from a study of cytomegalovirus exposure and HLA in healthy donors. Notes on this clone: Its specificity is not known.

Study results and caveats: Follow-up analysis seemed to connect common viral pathogens with several of the most significant clusters identified.

The PCR ran on 60 Vbeta and 13 Jbeta primers. The repertoire was sequenced with immunoSEQ multiplex PCR; TCRdb's copy has only in-frame clones and lacks some. The sample yields around 130,000 clones, around 80% seen once. The receptor was isolated from a human donor in good health. The specimen was PBMCs.

CDR3 in amino acids: CASYSGGANNEQFF. CDR3 coding DNA: TGCGCCAGCTATAGCGGGGGGGCCAACAATGAGCAGTTCTTC. V usage is TRBV5-1 and J usage is TRBJ2-1; TRBD2 matches at 11 bases. This CDR3 is 14 amino acids long. Germline V CDR1 and CDR2: SGHRS, YFSETQ. V lost 7 bases and J lost 5; bases outside the gene matches: 5.